The 2 T cell receptor beta chains below all came from one sample that was sequenced in a study of cytomegalovirus exposure and HLA in healthy donors. PCR was performed using 60 Vbeta and 13 Jbeta primers. Produced via immunoSEQ multiplex PCR; TCRdb's table is partial and in-frame only. The sample lists more than 130,000 clones, around 80% occurring once. Sequencing was performed on PBMCs. The receptors shown here come from a man aged 40-49 years in good health and CMV-seropositive.

This clone has a single count. This rearrangement joins TRBV11-3 to TRBJ1-6, with a possible D match to TRBD1 (5 bases). CDR3 length: 14 residues. V dropped 5 bases and J dropped 7 bases, with 12 bases sitting between them. CDR1 SGHNT and CDR2 YENEEA come from the germline V gene. CDR3 residues: CASSHGQPNSPLHF. CDR3 in DNA: TGTGCCAGCAGCCATGGACAACCGAATTCACCCCTCCACTTT.

The table lists this clone with a count of one. The chain combines TRBV29-1 with TRBJ2-7, with D tentatively TRBD1 (6 bases). CDR3 length: 14 amino acids. V was clipped by 3 bases and J by 5 bases, with 17 bases between them. Germline V CDR1 and CDR2: SQVTM, ANQGSEA. The CDR3 loop reads CSVEWTAGVHEQYF. The CDR3, as DNA: TGCAGCGTTGAGTGGACGGCAGGGGTCCACGAGCAGTACTTC.